The rows below give T cell receptor beta chains drawn from one sample of a study of blood T cell repertoires in COVID-19. TCRdb's table, derived via immunoSEQ multiplex PCR, lists solely in-frame clones and lacks some. The repertoire holds about 160,000 clones, 88% seen once, with less than 8% in the top ten. Sequencing used PBMCs or T cells enriched from blood (not recorded which). Receptors were obtained from a woman in her forties or fifties who had recovered from COVID-19. Both conserved end residues are part of each CDR3. The D gene is left open where the match is weak. Size is stated for part of the rows, as once, few or many counts, or as a class when the clone is expanded.

d_call: .; clone_size: .; v_call: TRBV2; j_call: TRBJ2-3; cdr3_nt: TGTGCCAGCATAACTGGGGGCAGGGTGGGAGATACGCAGTATTTT; cdr3_aa: CASITGGRVGDTQYF
d_call: TRBD1; clone_size: .; v_call: TRBV24-1; j_call: TRBJ1-4; cdr3_nt: TGTGCCACCAGTGAGGGACAGGGGGCGGCCAATGAAAAACTGTTTTTT; cdr3_aa: CATSEGQGAANEKLFF
d_call: TRBD1; clone_size: .; v_call: TRBV4-3; j_call: TRBJ2-7; cdr3_nt: TGCGCCAGCAGCGAGTTGACAGGGGCCAACTACGAGCAGTACTTC; cdr3_aa: CASSELTGANYEQYF
d_call: .; clone_size: .; v_call: TRBV13; j_call: TRBJ2-3; cdr3_nt: TGTGCCAGCAGCTCCGTGGGGGGTAAAGATACGCAGTATTTT; cdr3_aa: CASSSVGGKDTQYF
d_call: .; clone_size: .; v_call: TRBV10-3; j_call: TRBJ2-5; cdr3_nt: TGTGCCATCAGACAGACGGTACAAGAGACCCAGTACTTC; cdr3_aa: CAIRQTVQETQYF
d_call: .; clone_size: .; v_call: TRBV11-3; j_call: TRBJ1-1; cdr3_nt: TGTGCCAGCAGCCGAATAACGACTCGGACTGAAGCTTTCTTT; cdr3_aa: CASSRITTRTEAFF
d_call: .; clone_size: .; v_call: TRBV7-9; j_call: TRBJ1-1; cdr3_nt: TGTGCCAGCAGCCCAAGGGGACACCGGAACACTGAAGCTTTCTTT; cdr3_aa: CASSPRGHRNTEAFF
d_call: .; clone_size: .; v_call: TRBV9; j_call: TRBJ2-1; cdr3_nt: TGTGCCAGCAGCGTGGGAGGCGGGTTTTCCTACAATGAGCAGTTCTTC; cdr3_aa: CASSVGGGFSYNEQFF
d_call: .; clone_size: .; v_call: TRBV7-9; j_call: TRBJ2-5; cdr3_nt: TGTGCCAGCAGCCACCACACGACAGCGATCCAAGAGACCCAGTACTTC; cdr3_aa: CASSHHTTAIQETQYF
d_call: .; clone_size: .; v_call: TRBV19; j_call: TRBJ1-3; cdr3_nt: TGTGCCAGTCGGTACTCTGGAAACACCATATATTTT; cdr3_aa: CASRYSGNTIYF
d_call: TRBD1; clone_size: .; v_call: TRBV5-1; j_call: TRBJ1-6; cdr3_nt: TGCGCCAGCAGCCAGGGACAGATCTATAATTCACCCCTCCACTTT; cdr3_aa: CASSQGQIYNSPLHF
d_call: TRBD2; clone_size: .; v_call: TRBV9; j_call: TRBJ2-7; cdr3_nt: TGTGCCAGCAGCCCTTTTAGCGGGGCTTACGAGCAGTACTTC; cdr3_aa: CASSPFSGAYEQYF
d_call: .; clone_size: .; v_call: TRBV6-1; j_call: TRBJ1-4; cdr3_nt: TGTGCCAGCAGTGAAAAGCGAGAAAAACTGTTTTTT; cdr3_aa: CASSEKREKLFF
d_call: .; clone_size: .; v_call: TRBV6-5; j_call: TRBJ2-3; cdr3_nt: TGTGCCAGCAGGACGGGAGTCCGAACAGATACGCAGTATTTT; cdr3_aa: CASRTGVRTDTQYF
d_call: .; clone_size: few; v_call: TRBV6-2/TRBV6-3; j_call: TRBJ1-5; cdr3_nt: TGTGCCAGCAGTTACTCGCCAGGGGTTGGTCAGCCCCAGCATTTT; cdr3_aa: CASSYSPGVGQPQHF
d_call: TRBD1; clone_size: .; v_call: TRBV24-1; j_call: TRBJ2-1; cdr3_nt: TGTGCCACCAGTCATCCGCGGACAGGGGGGGGTGAGCAGTTCTTC; cdr3_aa: CATSHPRTGGGEQFF
d_call: .; clone_size: .; v_call: TRBV6-5; j_call: TRBJ1-6; cdr3_nt: TGTGCCAGCAGAACCACTGAGGTTTATAATTCACCCCTCCACTTT; cdr3_aa: CASRTTEVYNSPLHF
d_call: .; clone_size: .; v_call: TRBV24-1; j_call: TRBJ1-1; cdr3_nt: TGTGCCACCAGGAGGGCGGAAGAAGCTTTCTTT; cdr3_aa: CATRRAEEAFF
d_call: .; clone_size: .; v_call: TRBV7-9; j_call: TRBJ2-3; cdr3_nt: TGTGCCAGCAGCCCCCCAGGGGGGATCGCAGATACGCAGTATTTT; cdr3_aa: CASSPPGGIADTQYF
d_call: TRBD2; clone_size: .; v_call: TRBV11-1; j_call: TRBJ2-1; cdr3_nt: TGTGCCAGCAGCTTATTTGGCGGGGGGGCCGGTAATGAGCAGTTCTTC; cdr3_aa: CASSLFGGGAGNEQFF
d_call: .; clone_size: .; v_call: TRBV7-2; j_call: TRBJ1-1; cdr3_nt: TGTGCCAGCAGCCGGTTTCAGGGGACCACTGAAGCTTTCTTT; cdr3_aa: CASSRFQGTTEAFF
d_call: .; clone_size: .; v_call: TRBV5-1; j_call: TRBJ1-2; cdr3_nt: TGCGCCAGCAGCTTGCCGGGTTCCTCGAGTGGCTACACCTTC; cdr3_aa: CASSLPGSSSGYTF
d_call: TRBD2; clone_size: .; v_call: TRBV6-6; j_call: TRBJ2-1; cdr3_nt: TGTGCCAGCAGTTTTTTAGCGGGGGGCTCCTACAATGAGCAGTTCTTC; cdr3_aa: CASSFLAGGSYNEQFF
d_call: TRBD1; clone_size: .; v_call: TRBV19; j_call: TRBJ2-1; cdr3_nt: TGTGCCAGTAGCGAAACAGGGGGCTTTTCCAATGAGCAGTTCTTC; cdr3_aa: CASSETGGFSNEQFF
d_call: TRBD1; clone_size: .; v_call: TRBV7-2; j_call: TRBJ1-2; cdr3_nt: TGTGCCAGCAGCCCCCAGGGGGCCATAAGAATTAACTATGGCTACACCTTC; cdr3_aa: CASSPQGAIRINYGYTF
d_call: .; clone_size: .; v_call: TRBV18; j_call: TRBJ2-7; cdr3_nt: TGTGCCAGCTCACCTAGAAAGACAGTCCTGTCCTACGAGCAGTACTTC; cdr3_aa: CASSPRKTVLSYEQYF
d_call: .; clone_size: .; v_call: TRBV29-1; j_call: TRBJ2-5; cdr3_nt: TGCAGCGTCCGAGTGAAGCCGCCCCAAGAGACCCAGTACTTC; cdr3_aa: CSVRVKPPQETQYF
d_call: .; clone_size: .; v_call: TRBV11-2; j_call: TRBJ1-6; cdr3_nt: TGTGCCAGCAGCTTGAGGATGAGCTCCTATAATTCACCCCTCCACTTT; cdr3_aa: CASSLRMSSYNSPLHF
d_call: TRBD1; clone_size: .; v_call: TRBV18; j_call: TRBJ2-5; cdr3_nt: TGTGCCAGCTCACCACGACAGGGGAACATCCAAGAGACCCAGTACTTC; cdr3_aa: CASSPRQGNIQETQYF
d_call: .; clone_size: .; v_call: TRBV24-1; j_call: TRBJ2-2; cdr3_nt: TGTGCCACCAGTGTCGGATCAGGGACGCGGGGCGGGGAGCTGTTTTTT; cdr3_aa: CATSVGSGTRGGELFF
d_call: .; clone_size: .; v_call: TRBV19; j_call: TRBJ1-1; cdr3_nt: TGTGCCAGTAACTCCCCATCGAATAGACGGGAGAACACTGAAGCTTTCTTT; cdr3_aa: CASNSPSNRRENTEAFF
d_call: TRBD1; clone_size: .; v_call: TRBV6-6; j_call: TRBJ1-4; cdr3_nt: TGTGCCAGCAGTACAGGGGGGTCTAATGAAAAACTGTTTTTT; cdr3_aa: CASSTGGSNEKLFF
d_call: TRBD1; clone_size: once; v_call: TRBV18; j_call: TRBJ2-5; cdr3_nt: TGTGCCAGCTCACGGACAGGGGTCCCACTTGGAGAGACCCAGTACTTC; cdr3_aa: CASSRTGVPLGETQYF
d_call: .; clone_size: .; v_call: TRBV5-4; j_call: TRBJ2-3; cdr3_nt: TGTGCCAGCAGCTTGAATGTAGCAGATACGCAGTATTTT; cdr3_aa: CASSLNVADTQYF
d_call: TRBD1; clone_size: .; v_call: TRBV12-3/TRBV12-4; j_call: TRBJ1-1; cdr3_nt: TGTGCCAGCACCACAAGGACAGGGACTGAAGCTTTCTTT; cdr3_aa: CASTTRTGTEAFF
d_call: TRBD1; clone_size: .; v_call: TRBV7-8; j_call: TRBJ1-1; cdr3_nt: TGTGCCAGCAGCCGCGCTTCTTGGACAGGGGGCGCAGGTACTGAAGCTTTCTTT; cdr3_aa: CASSRASWTGGAGTEAFF
d_call: .; clone_size: .; v_call: TRBV6-1; j_call: TRBJ1-5; cdr3_nt: TGTGCCAGCAGTGAATCGGGGGATCAGCCCCAGCATTTT; cdr3_aa: CASSESGDQPQHF
d_call: .; clone_size: few; v_call: TRBV11-2; j_call: TRBJ1-6; cdr3_nt: TGTGCCAGCAGCTTATTCATCGGGCAGGGAAACTCACCCCTCCACTTT; cdr3_aa: CASSLFIGQGNSPLHF
d_call: .; clone_size: .; v_call: TRBV6-2/TRBV6-3; j_call: TRBJ2-7; cdr3_nt: TGTGCCAGCAGTTATTCACCAGATACCTACGAGCAGTACTTC; cdr3_aa: CASSYSPDTYEQYF
d_call: .; clone_size: .; v_call: TRBV5-4; j_call: TRBJ1-1; cdr3_nt: TGTGCCAGCAGTCCCTTCGGGGGGGCGCGGGTCACTGAAGCTTTCTTT; cdr3_aa: CASSPFGGARVTEAFF
d_call: TRBD1; clone_size: once; v_call: TRBV19; j_call: TRBJ2-1; cdr3_nt: TGTGCCAGTAGTCCTGACAGGGGCTCCTACAATGAGCAGTTCTTC; cdr3_aa: CASSPDRGSYNEQFF
d_call: TRBD1; clone_size: .; v_call: TRBV2; j_call: TRBJ2-3; cdr3_nt: TGTGCCAGCAGGTGGGACAGGGGGCTCACAGATACGCAGTATTTT; cdr3_aa: CASRWDRGLTDTQYF
d_call: .; clone_size: .; v_call: TRBV5-5; j_call: TRBJ2-1; cdr3_nt: TGTGCCAGCAGCTTGGGACAGTACAATGAGCAGTTCTTC; cdr3_aa: CASSLGQYNEQFF
d_call: .; clone_size: .; v_call: TRBV24-1; j_call: TRBJ1-1; cdr3_nt: TGTGCCACCAGTGATTCCCCACAGTCTGAAGCTTTCTTT; cdr3_aa: CATSDSPQSEAFF
d_call: TRBD1; clone_size: .; v_call: TRBV7-6; j_call: TRBJ2-7; cdr3_nt: TGTGCCAGCAGCTTAGGTGGGACAGGGGGGGCTTACGAGCAGTACTTC; cdr3_aa: CASSLGGTGGAYEQYF
d_call: TRBD1; clone_size: .; v_call: TRBV14; j_call: TRBJ1-2; cdr3_nt: TGTGCCAGCAGCATCGGACAGGGGGAAGGCTACACCTTC; cdr3_aa: CASSIGQGEGYTF
d_call: .; clone_size: .; v_call: TRBV6-2/TRBV6-3; j_call: TRBJ1-1; cdr3_nt: TGTGCCAGCAGTTACTCGATAGATCCTTTGAACACTGAAGCTTTCTTT; cdr3_aa: CASSYSIDPLNTEAFF